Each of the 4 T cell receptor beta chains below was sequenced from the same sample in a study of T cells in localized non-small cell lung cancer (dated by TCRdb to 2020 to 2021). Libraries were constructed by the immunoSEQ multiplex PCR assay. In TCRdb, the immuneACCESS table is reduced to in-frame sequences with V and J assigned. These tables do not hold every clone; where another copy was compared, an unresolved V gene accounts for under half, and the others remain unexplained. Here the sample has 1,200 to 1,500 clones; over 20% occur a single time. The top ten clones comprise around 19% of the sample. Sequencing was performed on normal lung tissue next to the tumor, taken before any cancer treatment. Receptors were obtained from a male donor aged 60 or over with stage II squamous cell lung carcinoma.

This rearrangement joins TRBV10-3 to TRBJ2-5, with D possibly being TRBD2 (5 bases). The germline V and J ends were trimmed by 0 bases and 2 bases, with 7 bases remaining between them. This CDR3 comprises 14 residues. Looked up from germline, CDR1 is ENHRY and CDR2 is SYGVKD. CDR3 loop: CAISESLAQETQYF. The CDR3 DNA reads TGTGCCATCAGTGAGTCGCTAGCTCAAGAGACCCAGTACTTC.

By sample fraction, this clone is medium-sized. In DNA form, the CDR3 reads TGTGCCAGCAGCTTAGAAGCGGGAGTCGGTGAGCAGTACTTC. Translation: CASSLEAGVGEQYF. V and J are TRBV11-3 and TRBJ2-7; TRBD2 agrees at 8 bases. The CDR3 is 14 amino acids. The V and J ends lost 0 bases and 7 bases, in that order; junction bases with no gene match: 5. Germline-derived CDR1 and CDR2 are SGHNT and YENEEA.

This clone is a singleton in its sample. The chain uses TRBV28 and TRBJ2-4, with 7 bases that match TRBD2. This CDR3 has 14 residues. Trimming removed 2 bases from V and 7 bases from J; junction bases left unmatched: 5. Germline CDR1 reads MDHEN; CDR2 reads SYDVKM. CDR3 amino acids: CASSLRGDGNIQYF. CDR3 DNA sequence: TGTGCCAGCAGTTTACGGGGGGATGGGAACATTCAGTACTTC. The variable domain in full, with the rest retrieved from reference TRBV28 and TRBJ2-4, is DVKVTQSSRYLVKRTGEKVFLECVQDMDHENMFWYRQDPGLGLRLIYFSYDVKMKEKGDIPEGYSVSREKKERFSLILESASTNQTSMYLCASSLRGDGNIQYFGAGTRLSVL.

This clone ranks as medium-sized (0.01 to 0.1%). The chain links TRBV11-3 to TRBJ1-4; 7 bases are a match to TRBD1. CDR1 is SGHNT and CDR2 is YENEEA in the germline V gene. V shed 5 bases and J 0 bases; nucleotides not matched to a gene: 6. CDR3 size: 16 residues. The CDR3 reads CASSRGTATTNEKLFF. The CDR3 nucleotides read TGTGCCAGCAGCCGCGGGACAGCTACAACTAATGAAAAACTGTTTTTT.